This entry features one T cell receptor (beta chain) sequence. Its antigen is as yet unknown. Expressed TCRB transcripts were sequenced because the entire RNA isolate underwent reverse transcription. Naive, central memory and regulatory T cell samples averaged about 3.57 million reads. Generated by immunoSEQ multiplex PCR, the TCRdb table keeps only in-frame clones and is missing some. The sample includes 350,000 to 400,000 clones, around 16% of them seen just once. This sample was included in a study of beta chain features in type 1 diabetes. Study-wide findings and caveats: The question of HLA type influencing TCRB rearrangement was one that remained unresolved here.

Germline V gene data show CDR1 as SEHNR and CDR2 as FQNEAQ (reference sequence). The ends were cut back, 1 base at V and 4 bases at J, with 5 bases in the middle. The CDR3 is 14 amino acids. J is TRBJ2-6 and V is TRBV7-9; no firm D call. Sequenced: naive CD4+ T cells from blood. This sequence was found in a woman aged 18-30 years in good health. CDR3 DNA: TGTGCCAGCAGCTTAGGGGCCGGGGCCAACGTCCTGACTTTC. The encoded protein is CASSLGAGANVLTF.